The 21 T cell receptor beta chains given below trace back to one sample, sequenced in a study of T cells in Graves' hyperthyroidism and ophthalmopathy. TCR beta CDR3 region amplification was performed from RNA transcripts. RT-PCR in the first round (using the HTBI primer set) targeted the TCR CDR3. TCRdb fed the multiplex PCR reads into MiXCR, producing one record per CDR3 protein. The sample lists a few hundred thousand distinct CDR3 sequences; 15% to 19% were seen once. Source material: blood. The receptors were gathered from a woman in her twenties or thirties with Graves' hyperthyroidism.

In its sample, this clonotype was seen once. The gene calls are TRBV14 and TRBJ2-1; 11 positions match TRBD2. Germline loops: CDR1 SGHDN, CDR2 FVKESK. The ends lost 5 bases at V and 6 bases at J; junction bases unmatched: 9. This CDR3 spans 16 amino acids. The CDR3 DNA reads TGTGCCAGCAGCAACCGCTGTCTAGCGGGAGGCAATGAGCAGTTCTTC. Protein product: CASSNRCLAGGNEQFF.

This clonotype occurred many times. V usage is TRBV6-2 or TRBV6-3 and J usage is TRBJ2-5, with D perhaps matching TRBD2 (6 bases). V lost 10 bases, J lost 2 bases, and 17 bases lay in between. Germline V lookup: CDR1 MNHEY, CDR2 SVGEGT. The CDR3 runs to 14 residues. Here the CDR3 reads CAIREWTTQETQYF. The CDR3 bases are TGTGCCATCAGGGAATGGACTACACAAGAGACCCAGTACTTC.

There are many counts of this clonotype. The chain uses TRBV30 and TRBJ1-4; no reliable D call. CDR3 length equals 16 residues. Germline V gives CDR1 GTSNPN, CDR2 SVGIG (reference sequence). V was trimmed by 0 bases and J by 2 bases, leaving 13 bases between them. The CDR3 loop is CAWSVKGFGTNEKLFF. The CDR3 DNA follows: TGTGCCTGGAGTGTAAAAGGGTTCGGTACTAATGAAAAACTGTTTTTT.

This clonotype has ten or more counts. The chain is built from TRBV6-5 and TRBJ1-5; unclear D gene. Germline CDR1 is MNHEY and CDR2 is SVGAGI. V was pared by 2 bases and J by 5 bases, with 7 bases between. This CDR3 contains 13 residues. The CDR3 loop reads CASSYGLDQPQHF. The CDR3 region has the DNA TGTGCCAGCAGTTACGGACTAGATCAGCCCCAGCATTTT.

This clonotype was detected only a few times. This chain connects TRBV12-3 or TRBV12-4 to TRBJ2-4, with a possible D match to TRBD2 (5 bases). V lost 3 bases to trimming and J lost 8 bases, with 11 bases between them. This CDR3 is built from 13 residues. In nucleotides, the CDR3 is TGTGCCAGCAGTTTTTCGGGATTGGACATTCAGTACTTC. Its translation is CASSFSGLDIQYF.

With respect to this clonotype: At one end the junction does not follow the germline gene, possibly because of a read error. This sequence joins TRBV7-9 and TRBJ2-1, with D possibly being TRBD1 (6 bases). The CDR3 spans 14 residues. Germline CDR1 reads SEHNR; CDR2 reads FQNEAQ (reference sequence). This CDR3 is CASSARDTYTEQFF. The CDR3, as DNA: TGTGCCAGCAGCGCAAGGGACACCTACACTGAGCAGTTCTTC.

This clonotype has ten or more counts. The genes are TRBV20-1 and TRBJ1-3; tentatively, D is TRBD1 (5 bases). The V and J ends lost 4 bases and 3 bases respectively, with 10 bases between them. Germline CDR1 and CDR2: DFQATT and SNEGSKA (reference sequence). This CDR3 contains 13 residues. The CDR3: CSATRDVGNTIYF. Here the CDR3 DNA reads TGCAGTGCTACCCGGGACGTTGGAAACACCATATATTTT.

In its sample, this clonotype was seen many times. This chain links TRBV20-1 with TRBJ2-1; TRBD2 matches 10 bases. The CDR3 has 14 amino acids. Germline values: CDR1 DFQATT, CDR2 SNEGSKA (reference sequence). Trimming cost V 3 bases and J 6 bases; bases outside gene matches: 5. The CDR3 coding sequence is TGCAGTGCTAGCGAGCGGGAGGGGCCCAATGAGCAGTTCTTC. Translated: CSASEREGPNEQFF.

In its sample, this clonotype was seen many times. The gene calls are TRBV11-2 and TRBJ2-4; D perhaps matches TRBD1 (5 bases). Germline V gene lookup returns CDR1 SGHAT and CDR2 FQNNGV. The length of the CDR3 is 17 residues. The germline V and J ends were trimmed by 1 base and 0 bases, with 13 bases remaining between them. The CDR3 DNA reads TGTGCCAGCAGCTTAGGGGGCGGAGTGCGAGCCAAAAACATTCAGTACTTC. Its translation is CASSLGGGVRAKNIQYF.

This clonotype appeared many times. The chain recombines TRBV7-3 with TRBJ2-1; perhaps TRBD2 as D (5 bases). The CDR3 is made up of 13 amino acids. V lost 5 bases and J lost 5, with 10 bases in between. The germline gives CDR1 SGHTA, CDR2 FQGTGA. In DNA, the CDR3 is TGTGCCAGCAGCGCAAGAGGGCACAATGAGCAGTTCTTC. Its translation is CASSARGHNEQFF.

This clonotype was seen at least ten times. The J gene is TRBJ2-1, the V gene TRBV11-2; 7 nucleotides match TRBD2. This CDR3 region has 11 residues. Losses at the gene ends were 5 bases for V and 10 bases for J; bases not matched to a gene: 2. Germline CDR1 reads SGHAT; CDR2 reads FQNNGV. The CDR3 is CASSPGGEQFF. In DNA, the CDR3 is TGTGCCAGCAGCCCCGGGGGGGAGCAGTTCTTC.

The chain is built from TRBV19 and TRBJ1-5; possible D gene TRBD1, 5 bases. The V gene's germline CDR1 is LNHDA and CDR2 SQIVND (reference sequence). The CDR3 has 17 amino acids. Trimming removed 7 bases from V and 0 bases from J, with 19 bases in between. CDR3 amino acids: CASTLSPQVGSNQPQHF. The CDR3 nucleotides are TGTGCCAGTACCCTAAGTCCACAGGTTGGTAGCAATCAGCCCCAGCATTTT.

V is TRBV5-6 and J is TRBJ2-7; 7 bases fit TRBD1. Germline V CDR1 and CDR2: SGHDT, YYEEEE. With 6 bases clipped from V and 3 bases from J, the junction kept 6 bases outside the gene matches. The CDR3 has 13 residues. The CDR3 reads CASKNRGIYEQYF. CDR3 in DNA: TGTGCCAGCAAGAACAGGGGAATCTACGAGCAGTACTTC. The full variable domain, in which reference TRBV5-6 and TRBJ2-7 provide the parts outside the CDR3, is DAGVTQSPTHLIKTRGQQVTLRCSPKSGHDTVSWYQQALGQGPQFIFQYYEEEERQRGNFPDRFSGHQFPNYSSELNVNALLLGDSALYLCASKNRGIYEQYFGPGTRLTVT.

The CDR3 protein is CSAGKAGGPYEQYF. The CDR3 DNA is TGCAGTGCTGGAAAGGCAGGGGGACCCTACGAGCAGTACTTC. J is TRBJ2-7 and V is TRBV20-1; 7 positions agree with TRBD1. Germline CDR1 is DFQATT and CDR2 is SNEGSKA (reference sequence). This CDR3 comprises 14 residues. Unmatched junction bases numbered 9, after V lost 5 bases and J lost 2 bases.

Only a few counts were recorded for this clonotype. V is TRBV4-1 and J is TRBJ2-7; D unresolved. Germline-derived CDR1 and CDR2 are MGHRA and YSYEKL. The CDR3 spans 16 residues. V was clipped by 0 bases and J by 6 bases, with 18 bases between them. The CDR3 nucleotides are TGCGCCAGCAGCCAAGATCCCCCGGGTACAACCCTCGAGCAGTACTTC. Its protein product is CASSQDPPGTTLEQYF.

The gene calls are TRBV14 and TRBJ2-1; D possibly matches TRBD1 or TRBD2 (5 bases each). V lost 1 base, J lost 3 bases, and 10 bases lay in between. From germline, CDR1 is SGHDN and CDR2 FVKESK. The CDR3 covers 15 residues. The CDR3 coding sequence is TGTGCCAGCAGCCAAGGGGGGTTAATCTACAATGAGCAGTTCTTC. Protein product: CASSQGGLIYNEQFF.

At least ten counts were recorded for this clonotype. The gene calls are TRBV7-8 and TRBJ2-3, with 10 bases lining up with TRBD2. Germline CDR1 is SGHVS and CDR2 is FQNEAQ. There are 14 residues in the CDR3. Trimming removed 5 bases from V and 10 bases from J; junction bases left unmatched: 9. The CDR3 nucleotides are TGTGCCAGCAGCCCCGGGACTAGCGTAATGGCGCAGTATTTT. It specifies CASSPGTSVMAQYF.

This clonotype occurred many times. CDR3 loop: CSARGLTRTLFTDTQYF. The CDR3 nucleotides are TGCAGTGCTAGAGGACTTACAAGAACACTTTTCACAGATACGCAGTATTTT. The V call is TRBV20-1, the J call TRBJ2-3, with D unclear. CDR1 and CDR2 from the germline V gene are DFQATT and SNEGSKA (reference sequence). The V gene lost 1 base and the J gene lost 2 bases, with 19 bases spanning the gap. The CDR3 is made up of 17 amino acids.

This chain uses TRBV4-1 with TRBJ1-6; D perhaps matches TRBD1 (5 bases). CDR1 is MGHRA and CDR2 is YSYEKL in the germline V gene. Trimming took off 0 bases at V and 7 bases at J, with 16 bases between the two ends. This CDR3 is 17 amino acids long. The CDR3 region is CASSQDRSRTPNSPLHF. CDR3 bases: TGCGCCAGCAGCCAAGATCGCTCGCGGACACCAAATTCACCCCTCCACTTT.

This clonotype came up many times. V is TRBV29-1 and J is TRBJ2-5; 10 bases align to TRBD1. The CDR3 is 15 residues long. In germline, CDR1 is SQVTM, CDR2 ANQGSEA. The V gene end was trimmed by 7 bases and the J gene end by 2 bases; junction bases not matched to a gene: 10. This CDR3 reads CSARTGTGVQETQYF. CDR3 coding DNA: TGCAGCGCCCGGACCGGGACAGGGGTTCAAGAGACCCAGTACTTC.

This clonotype was seen at least ten times. V and J are TRBV2 and TRBJ2-2; TRBD2 is a possible D gene (6 bases). The V gene lost 4 bases and the J gene lost 0 bases, with 6 bases spanning the gap. The CDR3 contains 14 residues. Germline CDR1 and CDR2: SNHLY and FYNNEI. The CDR3 reads CASSGLANTGELFF. The CDR3 bases are TGTGCCAGCAGTGGACTAGCGAACACCGGGGAGCTGTTTTTT.